Each of the 2 T cell receptor beta chains below was sequenced from the same sample in a study of blood T cell repertoires in COVID-19. Produced via immunoSEQ multiplex PCR; TCRdb's table is partial and in-frame only. The sample records some 48,000 clones, 75% to 90% being singletons. Sample: peripheral blood. The receptor source for this set is a woman of 80 years or more in a cohort sampled during active or convalescent COVID-19.

This chain connects TRBV6-5 to TRBJ1-2; 7 nucleotides match TRBD1. The CDR3 extends over 13 amino acids. The germline V gene encodes CDR1 MNHEY and CDR2 SVGAGI. The J segment lost 4 bases and the V segment lost 6 bases, leaving 5 bases of the junction unmatched. Written as DNA, the CDR3 is TGTGCCAGCAGCCGGGACAGTGTCTATGGCTACACCTTC. Translated: CASSRDSVYGYTF.

This sequence joins TRBV11-2 and TRBJ1-6; a possible D gene is TRBD1 (5 bases). Germline V gives CDR1 SGHAT, CDR2 FQNNGV. The CDR3 spans 18 residues. Trimming pared 2 bases from V and 7 bases from J, leaving 21 bases between. The CDR3 reads CASSLIGAAWGGNSPLHF. The CDR3 nucleotides read TGTGCCAGCAGCTTAATCGGGGCCGCGTGGGGGGGGAATTCACCCCTCCACTTT.